The rows below give T cell receptor beta chains drawn from one sample of a study of cytomegalovirus exposure and HLA in healthy donors. TCRdb keeps only in-frame clones here, not all; method: immunoSEQ multiplex PCR. The repertoire holds over 30,000 clones, about 67% seen once, with 9.5% to 13% in the top ten. Sequencing was carried out using PBMCs. Source of these receptors: a man aged 40-50 years in good health and CMV-seropositive. The CDR3 runs from the conserved cysteine through the conserved F or W. The D gene is left open where the match is weak. Not every row has a clone size; where given, it reads once, few, many or a size class.

v_call: TRBV27
d_call: NA
clone_size: few
j_call: TRBJ1-1
cdr3_nt: TGTGCCAGCAGTTTATCAGCAGGGATGGCCACTGAAGCTTTCTTT
cdr3_aa: CASSLSAGMATEAFF

v_call: TRBV28
d_call: NA
clone_size: few
j_call: TRBJ2-7
cdr3_nt: TGTGCCAGCATCGGACAGTACTACGAGCAGTACTTC
cdr3_aa: CASIGQYYEQYF

v_call: TRBV7-6
d_call: NA
clone_size: NA
j_call: TRBJ2-1
cdr3_nt: TGTGCCAGCAGCTTAGGACAGACGAGCTCCTACAATGAGCAGTTCTTC
cdr3_aa: CASSLGQTSSYNEQFF

v_call: TRBV6-5
d_call: NA
clone_size: few
j_call: TRBJ1-1
cdr3_nt: TGTGCCAGCAGTTACGTGGGAGGGGACACTGAAGCTTTCTTT
cdr3_aa: CASSYVGGDTEAFF

v_call: TRBV11-2
d_call: NA
clone_size: NA
j_call: TRBJ1-1
cdr3_nt: TGTGCCAGCAGTCGAACCTGGGGGGGTACTGAAGCTTTCTTT
cdr3_aa: CASSRTWGGTEAFF

v_call: TRBV29-1
d_call: NA
clone_size: NA
j_call: TRBJ2-5
cdr3_nt: TGCAGCGTTGAAAGGGGGGAGACCCAGTACTTC
cdr3_aa: CSVERGETQYF

v_call: TRBV5-1
d_call: TRBD1
clone_size: NA
j_call: TRBJ1-4
cdr3_nt: TGCGCCAGCAGCTTGGGGGGACAGAGCCAAGCGACTAATGAAAAACTGTTTTTT
cdr3_aa: CASSLGGQSQATNEKLFF

v_call: TRBV19
d_call: NA
clone_size: NA
j_call: TRBJ1-2
cdr3_nt: TGTGCCAGTAGTATAGACTTGCAGACAGGCCGATCGAGGGTCGGCTACACCTTC
cdr3_aa: CASSIDLQTGRSRVGYTF

v_call: TRBV28
d_call: TRBD1
clone_size: NA
j_call: TRBJ2-7
cdr3_nt: TGTGCCAGCTGTCGGGACAGGGCCTACGAGCAGTACTTC
cdr3_aa: CASCRDRAYEQYF

v_call: TRBV6-6
d_call: TRBD1
clone_size: NA
j_call: TRBJ2-7
cdr3_nt: TGTGCCAGCAAGGGTTCCGGACAGGGCTACGAGCAGTACTTC
cdr3_aa: CASKGSGQGYEQYF

v_call: TRBV4-1
d_call: NA
clone_size: NA
j_call: TRBJ1-2
cdr3_nt: TGCGCCAGCAGCCCTACAGGCCCGGGTGGCTACACCTTC
cdr3_aa: CASSPTGPGGYTF

v_call: TRBV4-1
d_call: NA
clone_size: NA
j_call: TRBJ2-4
cdr3_nt: TGCGCCAGCAGCACGATCCAGACAGGGAGGAACATTCAGTACTTC
cdr3_aa: CASSTIQTGRNIQYF

v_call: TRBV28
d_call: TRBD1
clone_size: NA
j_call: TRBJ2-1
cdr3_nt: TGTGCCAGCAGTTCGATATTGACAGGGAATAATGAGCAGTTCTTC
cdr3_aa: CASSSILTGNNEQFF

v_call: TRBV7-8
d_call: TRBD2
clone_size: few
j_call: TRBJ2-3
cdr3_nt: TGTGCCAGCAGCGCGGGGGGGCGTGGCACAGATACGCAGTATTTT
cdr3_aa: CASSAGGRGTDTQYF

v_call: TRBV11-3
d_call: TRBD2
clone_size: NA
j_call: TRBJ2-3
cdr3_nt: TGTGCCAGCAGCCCGGGGGGGGCCATTTCCACAGATACGCAGTATTTT
cdr3_aa: CASSPGGAISTDTQYF

v_call: TRBV15
d_call: TRBD1
clone_size: NA
j_call: TRBJ2-2
cdr3_nt: TGTGCCACCAGCGTCCGGGACAGGGTTAGCACCGGGGAGCTGTTTTTT
cdr3_aa: CATSVRDRVSTGELFF

v_call: TRBV5-6
d_call: NA
clone_size: NA
j_call: TRBJ1-4
cdr3_nt: TGTGCCAGCAGCTTGGGAACCAGTGAAAAACTGTTTTTT
cdr3_aa: CASSLGTSEKLFF

v_call: TRBV7-2
d_call: NA
clone_size: NA
j_call: TRBJ2-7
cdr3_nt: TGTGCCAGCACCCGGGCGGGCATCTCCTACGAGCAGTACTTC
cdr3_aa: CASTRAGISYEQYF

v_call: TRBV7-9
d_call: TRBD1
clone_size: few
j_call: TRBJ2-3
cdr3_nt: TGTGCCAGCAGCTCGGACAGGGGGCGAACAGATACGCAGTATTTT
cdr3_aa: CASSSDRGRTDTQYF

v_call: TRBV6-1
d_call: NA
clone_size: NA
j_call: TRBJ1-2
cdr3_nt: TGTGCCAGCAGTGAAGGTCGGGAGTGGGGCTACACCTTC
cdr3_aa: CASSEGREWGYTF

v_call: TRBV2
d_call: NA
clone_size: NA
j_call: TRBJ2-2
cdr3_nt: TGTGCCAGCAAGCTTTGGACAACGAACACCGGGGAGCTGTTTTTT
cdr3_aa: CASKLWTTNTGELFF

v_call: TRBV5-6
d_call: NA
clone_size: NA
j_call: TRBJ2-3
cdr3_nt: TGTGCCAGCAGCTTGGCAGGGTTGGGCGCAGATACGCAGTATTTT
cdr3_aa: CASSLAGLGADTQYF

v_call: TRBV5-8
d_call: NA
clone_size: NA
j_call: TRBJ1-5
cdr3_nt: TGTGCCAGCAGCTTGGTGGCAGGGGTTGGTGGCAATCAGCCCCAGCATTTT
cdr3_aa: CASSLVAGVGGNQPQHF

v_call: TRBV6-5
d_call: NA
clone_size: NA
j_call: TRBJ1-4
cdr3_nt: TGTGCCAGCAGTCCCCGGCGGCCTGATGAAAAACTGTTTTTT
cdr3_aa: CASSPRRPDEKLFF

v_call: TRBV27
d_call: NA
clone_size: NA
j_call: TRBJ1-3
cdr3_nt: TGTGCCAGCAGAACCGGGGTAGACTCCGGAAACACCATATATTTT
cdr3_aa: CASRTGVDSGNTIYF

v_call: TRBV6-5
d_call: NA
clone_size: NA
j_call: TRBJ1-1
cdr3_nt: TGTGCCAGCAGTTACCAGGGGAACACTGAAGCTTTCTTT
cdr3_aa: CASSYQGNTEAFF

v_call: TRBV5-1
d_call: NA
clone_size: NA
j_call: TRBJ2-5
cdr3_nt: TGCGCCAGCTCAGGGGATCAAGAGACCCAGTACTTC
cdr3_aa: CASSGDQETQYF

v_call: TRBV20-1
d_call: TRBD1
clone_size: NA
j_call: TRBJ1-1
cdr3_nt: TGCAGTGCGTGGGACAGGGGAGCTTTCTTT
cdr3_aa: CSAWDRGAFF

v_call: TRBV19
d_call: NA
clone_size: NA
j_call: TRBJ2-1
cdr3_nt: TGTGCCAGTAGTATAGGGGGGCGGTCGGCCTACAATGAGCAGTTCTTC
cdr3_aa: CASSIGGRSAYNEQFF

v_call: TRBV11-3
d_call: NA
clone_size: NA
j_call: TRBJ2-3
cdr3_nt: TGTGCCAGCAGCTTACCTAGCACAGATACGCAGTATTTT
cdr3_aa: CASSLPSTDTQYF

v_call: TRBV12-5
d_call: NA
clone_size: NA
j_call: TRBJ2-7
cdr3_nt: TGTGCTAGTGGTTTTAATTACGAGCAGTACTTC
cdr3_aa: CASGFNYEQYF

v_call: TRBV4-2
d_call: TRBD2
clone_size: NA
j_call: TRBJ2-1
cdr3_nt: TGTGCCAGCAGCCTGGGGGGCGGGGGGGTGAACAATGAGCAGTTCTTC
cdr3_aa: CASSLGGGGVNNEQFF

v_call: TRBV4-1
d_call: TRBD1
clone_size: NA
j_call: TRBJ1-2
cdr3_nt: TGCGCCAGCAGCCATAGGACAGGCGCAGAGGCGGACTATGGCTACACCTTC
cdr3_aa: CASSHRTGAEADYGYTF

v_call: TRBV7-2
d_call: TRBD1
clone_size: NA
j_call: TRBJ1-6
cdr3_nt: TGTGCCAGCAGCTCACAGGGGGCAATTTCACCCCTCCACTTT
cdr3_aa: CASSSQGAISPLHF

v_call: TRBV5-4
d_call: TRBD1
clone_size: NA
j_call: TRBJ2-7
cdr3_nt: TGTGCCAGCAGCTTGGCTAGGACAGGGGGAGTGTACGAGCAGTACTTC
cdr3_aa: CASSLARTGGVYEQYF

v_call: TRBV5-1
d_call: TRBD2
clone_size: NA
j_call: TRBJ2-5
cdr3_nt: TGCGCCAGCAGCTCGGGGGGGGGCGGACAAGAGACCCAGTACTTC
cdr3_aa: CASSSGGGGQETQYF

v_call: TRBV9
d_call: NA
clone_size: NA
j_call: TRBJ1-1
cdr3_nt: TGTGCCAGCAGCGCGTACGGGGGGTCGATAGCTTTCTTT
cdr3_aa: CASSAYGGSIAFF

v_call: TRBV25-1
d_call: NA
clone_size: NA
j_call: TRBJ1-1
cdr3_nt: TGTGCCAGCAGTCTTGGGGCCAGGGTGTCGGAAAGAGCTTTCTTT
cdr3_aa: CASSLGARVSERAFF

v_call: TRBV7-9
d_call: NA
clone_size: few
j_call: TRBJ2-5
cdr3_nt: TGTGCCAGCAACCTCAAGGGGTTCGCGGTAGAGACCCAGTACTTC
cdr3_aa: CASNLKGFAVETQYF

v_call: TRBV5-6
d_call: NA
clone_size: NA
j_call: TRBJ2-5
cdr3_nt: TGTGCCAGCAGCTTGGCCTCGGGTAACCAAGAGACCCAGTACTTC
cdr3_aa: CASSLASGNQETQYF